This passage covers 14 T cell receptor beta chains from one sample sequenced in a study of early T cells in non-severe SARS-CoV-2 infection. In TCRdb, the 5' RACE reads were re-called with MiXCR into one record per CDR3 protein. This sample yields roughly 80,000 distinct CDR3 sequences, of which about 10% are seen a single time; about 12% belongs to the top ten. The sequences come from whole blood, collected at baseline. Every receptor here comes from an adult who was a healthcare worker with PCR-confirmed SARS-CoV-2 infection or an uninfected control (not recorded which).

This clonotype has a count of ten or more. The chain recombines TRBV19 with TRBJ2-3; either TRBD1 or TRBD2 may fit D (7 bases each). V was pared by 5 bases and J by 4 bases, with 16 bases between. CDR1 LNHDA and CDR2 SQIVND come from the germline V gene (reference sequence). This CDR3 region has 15 residues. The CDR3 loop is CASSPRQGGADTQYF. CDR3 nucleotides: TGTGCCAGTAGTCCCAGACAGGGAGGGGCAGATACGCAGTATTTT.

Many counts were recorded for this clonotype. The rearrangement links TRBV20-1 to TRBJ2-7, with TRBD2 identical over 13 bases. This CDR3 region has 16 residues. J was trimmed by 4 bases and V by 4 bases; bases with no gene match: 10. Germline loops: CDR1 DFQATT, CDR2 SNEGSKA (reference sequence). The CDR3 region is CSAMGLAGSPGYEQYF. For the CDR3, the DNA is TGCAGTGCTATGGGACTAGCGGGATCCCCGGGGTACGAGCAGTACTTC.

The chain employs TRBV28 and TRBJ2-7; D not resolved. The CDR3 runs 15 residues. V gave up 1 base and J gave up 7 bases, with 17 bases separating them. The V gene's germline CDR1 is MDHEN and CDR2 SYDVKM. The CDR3 bases are TGTGCCAGCAGTTTATTCGGACGGGCCGCGGAGGAGCAGTACTTC. Its protein is CASSLFGRAAEEQYF.

This chain uses TRBV28 with TRBJ1-5; 10 bases match TRBD1. Germline values: CDR1 MDHEN, CDR2 SYDVKM. Trimming at V came to 5 bases and at J to 7 bases, leaving 5 bases not matched to a gene. The CDR3 contains 14 residues. Here the CDR3 reads CASSVGQGDQPQHF. The CDR3 region has the DNA TGTGCCAGCAGTGTCGGACAGGGGGACCAGCCCCAGCATTTT.

Many counts were recorded for this clonotype. The CDR3 bases are TGTGCCAGTAGTATCCGGGCCAACTATGGCTACACCTTC. Translated: CASSIRANYGYTF. The chain carries TRBV19 and TRBJ1-2; D not certain. V was cut by 3 bases and J by 2 bases, with 7 bases left in between. Germline CDR1 reads LNHDA; CDR2 reads SQIVND (reference sequence). CDR3 size: 13 residues. The full variable domain, completed using reference TRBV19 and TRBJ1-2, is DGGITQSPKYLFRKEGQNVTLSCEQNLNHDAMYWYRQDPGQGLRLIYYSQIVNDFQKGDIAEGYSVSREKKESFPLTVTSAQKNPTAFYLCASSIRANYGYTFGSGTRLTVV.

This clonotype was counted many times. The chain links TRBV9 to TRBJ2-1; D possibly corresponds to TRBD2 (5 bases). CDR1 and CDR2 (germline): SGDLS, YYNGEE. This CDR3 is 18 amino acids long. Trimming cost V 0 bases and J 0 bases, with 16 bases left between them. The CDR3 sequence: CASSVAQADPSSYNEQFF. The CDR3 region has the DNA TGTGCCAGCAGCGTAGCCCAAGCGGACCCGAGCTCCTACAATGAGCAGTTCTTC.

This clonotype was found many times. The rearrangement uses TRBV4-3 and TRBJ1-6; 9 nucleotides agree with TRBD1. This CDR3 is 17 amino acids long. Germline V CDR1 and CDR2: LGHNA, YSLEER. V was clipped by 0 bases and J by 11 bases; unmatched bases: 11. Written as DNA, the CDR3 is TGCGCCAGCAGCCAAGAATCCCCGGGACAGGGTTTAACACCCCTCCACTTT. Protein product: CASSQESPGQGLTPLHF.

At least ten counts were recorded for this clonotype. The chain is built from TRBV27 and TRBJ1-1; D gene uncertain. CDR3 size: 15 residues. V was trimmed by 4 bases and J by 0 bases, leaving 12 bases between them. CDR1 is MNHEY and CDR2 is SMNVEV in the germline V gene (reference sequence). The CDR3 sequence: CASSSPAGLNTEAFF. CDR3 DNA: TGTGCCAGCAGTTCTCCAGCTGGGTTGAACACTGAAGCTTTCTTT.

The J gene is TRBJ1-1, the V gene TRBV6-2 or TRBV6-3; 8 bases align to TRBD1. The V segment lost 6 bases and the J segment 7 bases; nucleotides outside the gene matches: 10. CDR1 and CDR2 (germline): MNHEY, SVGEGT. This CDR3 spans 14 amino acids. CDR3 nucleotide sequence: TGTGCCAGCAGCCCACCCAGGGGGCTCGGTGAAGCTTTCTTT. Translation: CASSPPRGLGEAFF.

The chain employs TRBV12-3 or TRBV12-4 and TRBJ2-6, with a weak D call TRBD2 (6 bases). This CDR3 is built from 16 residues. With 5 bases removed from V and 0 bases from J, the gap between germline ends came to 11 bases. The CDR3 DNA is TGTGCCAGCAGTCCCGGGACTCCCTCTGGGGCCAACGTCCTGACTTTC. Amino acids: CASSPGTPSGANVLTF.

The sample holds a few counts of this clonotype. CDR3 nucleotides: TGTGCCACCAGCAGACCCGATGGTAGCAGGCAAGAGACCCAGTACTTC. It translates to CATSRPDGSRQETQYF. The rearrangement uses TRBV15 and TRBJ2-5; unclear D gene. Trimming left V 2 bases short and J 2 bases short, with 15 bases between. The CDR3 consists of 16 residues. Germline-derived CDR1 and CDR2 are LNHNV and YYDKDF (reference sequence).

This clonotype was picked up many times. The J gene is TRBJ2-3, the V gene TRBV27; 7 nucleotides align to TRBD2. The germline gives CDR1 MNHEY, CDR2 SMNVEV (reference sequence). Trimming took 4 bases from V and 2 from J; bases not matched to a gene: 12. The CDR3 extends over 17 amino acids. This CDR3 is CASSSLGGRTSTDTQYF. The CDR3 DNA sequence: TGTGCCAGCAGTTCCCTCGGGGGGAGGACCTCCACAGATACGCAGTATTTT.

This clonotype occurred a few times. The chain links TRBV5-1 to TRBJ2-5; D is possibly TRBD1 or TRBD2 (7 bases each). The CDR3 is made up of 13 amino acids. V was cut by 4 bases and J by 4 bases, with 11 bases left in between. Per germline, CDR1 SGHRS and CDR2 YFSETQ. The CDR3 coding sequence is TGCGCCAGCAGCCCCAGGGGGGGAGAGACCCAGTACTTC. It codes for CASSPRGGETQYF.

CDR3 in amino acids: CASSLAETPTYNYGYTF. The CDR3 DNA follows: TGTGCCAGCAGTTTAGCGGAGACTCCTACCTATAACTATGGCTACACCTTC. V gene TRBV12-3 or TRBV12-4 combines with J gene TRBJ1-2, with unresolved D. This CDR3 is built from 17 residues. Trimming stripped 0 bases from V and 1 base from J, with 15 bases between.